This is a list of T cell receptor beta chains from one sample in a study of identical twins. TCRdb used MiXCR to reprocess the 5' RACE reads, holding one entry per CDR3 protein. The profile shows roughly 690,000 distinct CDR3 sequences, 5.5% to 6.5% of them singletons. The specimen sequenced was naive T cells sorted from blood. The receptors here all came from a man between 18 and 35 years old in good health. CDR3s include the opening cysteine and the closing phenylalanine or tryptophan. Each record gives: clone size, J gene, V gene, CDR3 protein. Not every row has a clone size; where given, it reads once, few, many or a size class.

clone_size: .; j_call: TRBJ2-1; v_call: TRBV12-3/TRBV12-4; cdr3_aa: CASLKDTSYNEQFF
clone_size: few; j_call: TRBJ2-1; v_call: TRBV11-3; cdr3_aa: CASSHPGAGVGYNEQFF
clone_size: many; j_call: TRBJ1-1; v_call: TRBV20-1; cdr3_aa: CSATPGKGATEAFF
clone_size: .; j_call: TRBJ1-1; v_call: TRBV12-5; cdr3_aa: CASGPGTEDTEAFF
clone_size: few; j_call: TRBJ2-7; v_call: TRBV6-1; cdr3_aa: CASTRLAGDGEQYF
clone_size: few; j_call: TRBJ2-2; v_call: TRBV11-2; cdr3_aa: CASSLLPSAGGLNTNTGELFF
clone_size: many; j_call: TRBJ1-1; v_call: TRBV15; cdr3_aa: CATSRGGQGITEAFF
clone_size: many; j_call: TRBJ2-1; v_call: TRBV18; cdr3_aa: CASFSNSNEQFF
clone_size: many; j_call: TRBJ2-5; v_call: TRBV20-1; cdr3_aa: CSAIKPGPEETQYF
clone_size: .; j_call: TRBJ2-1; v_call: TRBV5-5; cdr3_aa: CASSLFGEMAYNEQFF
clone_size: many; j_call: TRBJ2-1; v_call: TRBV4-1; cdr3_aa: CASSQDRARGTDEQFF
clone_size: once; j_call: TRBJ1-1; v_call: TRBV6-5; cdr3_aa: CASSSWDRKKGNTEAFF
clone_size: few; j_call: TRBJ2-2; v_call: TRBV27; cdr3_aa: CASGISLNTGELFF
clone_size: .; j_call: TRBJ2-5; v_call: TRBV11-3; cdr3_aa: CASSSIIGEETQYF
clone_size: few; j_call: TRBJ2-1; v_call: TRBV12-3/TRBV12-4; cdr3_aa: CASSLLATRSSYNEQFF
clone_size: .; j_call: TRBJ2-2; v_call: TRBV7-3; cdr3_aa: CASSPWGRGGTGELFF
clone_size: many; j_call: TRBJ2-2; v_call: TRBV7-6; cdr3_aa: CASSTAGGPTGELFF
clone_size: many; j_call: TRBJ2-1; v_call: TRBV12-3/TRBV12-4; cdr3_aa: CASSPGTHFGEQFF
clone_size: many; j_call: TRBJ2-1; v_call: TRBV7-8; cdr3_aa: CASSLIQDNEQFF
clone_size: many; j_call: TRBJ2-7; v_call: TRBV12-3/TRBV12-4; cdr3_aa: CASSLWTYEQYF
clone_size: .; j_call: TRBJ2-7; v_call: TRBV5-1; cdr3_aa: CASSWKDPSSYEQYF
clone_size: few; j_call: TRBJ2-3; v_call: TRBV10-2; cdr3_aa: CASSQPQTSSTDTQYF
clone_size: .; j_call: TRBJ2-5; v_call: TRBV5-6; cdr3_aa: CASSLSLGVETQYF
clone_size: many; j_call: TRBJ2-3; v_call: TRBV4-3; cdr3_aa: CASSQNSGDTQYF